A single sample is the source of the 21 T cell receptor beta chains below, sequenced in a study of blood T cell repertoires in COVID-19. Repertoires were generated with immunoSEQ multiplex PCR, while TCRdb's copy carries only in-frame clones and drops some. There are roughly 250,000 clones in the sample; about four fifths occur only once, and about 4.5% lies in the top ten. Material for sequencing was peripheral blood. Every receptor here comes from a man aged 45-65 years with active or convalescent COVID-19.

A single count supports this clone. V usage is TRBV9 and J usage is TRBJ1-3; D is uncertain. The V end was cut by 0 bases, the J end by 1 base, with 14 bases between. The CDR3 totals 17 residues. Germline CDR1 and CDR2: SGDLS and YYNGEE. The CDR3, as DNA: TGTGCCAGCAGCGTAGATGCAGGTCAACTTTCTGGAAACACCATATATTTT. Protein sequence: CASSVDAGQLSGNTIYF.

This chain uses TRBV5-6 with TRBJ1-2, with D maybe TRBD1 (6 bases). Trimming cost V 4 bases and J 8 bases, with 18 bases left between them. The CDR3 extends over 14 amino acids. CDR1 and CDR2 from the germline V gene are SGHDT and YYEEEE. CDR3 region: CASSPSQGREGYTF. The CDR3 coding sequence is TGTGCCAGCAGCCCCAGTCAGGGGCGCGAGGGCTACACCTTC.

The chain recombines TRBV11-2 with TRBJ2-7; 7 nucleotides line up with TRBD1. Germline CDR1 SGHAT, CDR2 FQNNGV. Trimming cost V 3 bases and J 5 bases; bases outside gene matches: 10. There are 15 residues in the CDR3. CDR3 in amino acids: CASSLDRDSRHEQYF. DNA for the CDR3: TGTGCCAGCAGCTTGGACCGGGACAGTCGCCACGAGCAGTACTTC.

V is TRBV27 and J is TRBJ2-2, with TRBD1 identical over 9 bases. The CDR3 is 15 amino acids. V gave up 5 bases and J gave up 4 bases; unmatched junction bases: 5. In germline, CDR1 is MNHEY, CDR2 SMNVEV (reference sequence). The DNA for the CDR3 is TGTGCCAGCAGTCCGCGGGACAGGGCCACCGGGGAGCTGTTTTTT. Amino acid sequence: CASSPRDRATGELFF.

CDR3 in DNA: TGTGCCAGCAGTTACTCGAGGACAGGGGTAAATCAGCCCCAGCATTTT. As protein: CASSYSRTGVNQPQHF. V is TRBV6-6 and J is TRBJ1-5; 9 bases align to TRBD1. CDR3 size: 16 residues. Germline V gives CDR1 MNHNY, CDR2 SVGAGI (reference sequence). The ends lost 0 bases at V and 4 bases at J; junction bases unmatched: 4.

This clone was seen once. V usage is TRBV3-1 (or the pseudogene TRBV3-2) and J usage is TRBJ2-7, with TRBD1 as a possible D gene (5 bases). This CDR3 has 13 amino acids. The germline V gene has CDR1 LGHDT and CDR2 YNNKEL (reference sequence). Trimming took 1 base from V and 6 from J, leaving 10 bases between them. The CDR3 nucleotides are TGTGCCAGCAGCCAAGTCAGGGATACCGAGCAGTACTTC. Translating it yields CASSQVRDTEQYF.

The gene calls are TRBV30 and TRBJ1-3, with TRBD1 identical over 9 bases. The CDR3 length is 14 residues. Germline trimming cut 8 bases from V and 0 bases from J; bases unmatched to any gene: 5. From germline, CDR1 is GTSNPN and CDR2 SVGIG (reference sequence). CDR3 loop: CAGDRDDSGNTIYF. The CDR3, as DNA: TGTGCCGGGGACAGGGATGACTCTGGAAACACCATATATTTT.

The V and J genes are TRBV30 and TRBJ1-4, with no clear D. The CDR3 extends over 14 amino acids. Trimming stripped 5 bases from V and 7 bases from J, with 17 bases between. In germline, CDR1 is GTSNPN, CDR2 SVGIG (reference sequence). The CDR3 nucleotides are TGTGCCTGGTCTGTGACTGTGAAGATTGAAAAACTGTTTTTT. Translated, it gives CAWSVTVKIEKLFF.

J is TRBJ2-2 and V is TRBV30; TRBD1 matches at 10 bases. CDR1 is GTSNPN and CDR2 is SVGIG in the germline V gene (reference sequence). J gave up 0 bases and V 7 bases, and 2 bases lay outside the gene matches. This CDR3 is built from 14 residues. The CDR3 DNA follows: TGTGCCTCGGGACAGGGGTCGAACACCGGGGAGCTGTTTTTT. Protein sequence: CASGQGSNTGELFF.

The DNA of the CDR3 is TGCAGCGTAGATTCTGGCGGTGAAAAACTGTTTTTT. It encodes CSVDSGGEKLFF. The chain links TRBV29-1 to TRBJ1-4; D gene uncertain. Germline loops: CDR1 SQVTM, CDR2 ANQGSEA. V lost 6 bases and J 7 bases, leaving 12 bases between the germline ends. The CDR3 loop spans 12 amino acids.

The chain carries TRBV6-5 and TRBJ1-1; tentative D call: TRBD1 (6 bases). There are 15 residues in the CDR3. Trimming cost V 4 bases and J 0 bases, with 12 bases left between them. CDR1 is MNHEY and CDR2 is SVGAGI in the germline V gene. CDR3 DNA: TGTGCCAGCAGTTCGGGGGGGCCTTTGAACACTGAAGCTTTCTTT. This gives the protein CASSSGGPLNTEAFF.

V gene TRBV7-9 combines with J gene TRBJ2-7, with TRBD1 identical over 7 bases. The ends lost 5 bases at V and 2 bases at J; junction bases unmatched: 6. The CDR3 spans 14 residues. Germline V gene lookup returns CDR1 SEHNR and CDR2 FQNEAQ (reference sequence). The DNA for the CDR3 is TGTGCCAGCAGCCCATATGACAGGGCCTACGAGCAGTACTTC. As protein: CASSPYDRAYEQYF.

The CDR3 protein is CASSLSTTSVTDTQYF. The DNA of the CDR3 is TGTGCCAGCAGTTTATCGACGACTAGTGTAACAGATACGCAGTATTTT. This chain connects TRBV27 to TRBJ2-3, with a weak D call TRBD2 (6 bases). This CDR3 comprises 16 residues. V shed 0 bases and J shed 3 bases, with 13 bases lying between them. Germline V gives CDR1 MNHEY, CDR2 SMNVEV (reference sequence).

This clone has ten or more counts. The gene calls are TRBV6-5 and TRBJ2-7; TRBD2 might be the D (6 bases). Trimming left V 2 bases short and J 1 base short, with 9 bases between. Per the germline V gene, CDR1 is MNHEY and CDR2 is SVGAGI. This CDR3 contains 14 residues. This CDR3 reads CASSYGGTSYEQYF. The CDR3 DNA reads as TGTGCCAGCAGTTACGGGGGGACTTCCTACGAGCAGTACTTC.

V is TRBV9 and J is TRBJ2-2, with a tentative D call TRBD2 (6 bases). V was trimmed by 1 base and J by 7 bases, leaving 14 bases between them. The CDR3 is 15 residues long. Germline loops: CDR1 SGDLS, CDR2 YYNGEE. The CDR3 region is CASSVSFGTHGELFF. CDR3 DNA sequence: TGTGCCAGCAGCGTATCCTTCGGGACTCACGGGGAGCTGTTTTTT.

The sample holds a few counts of this clone. V is TRBV5-1 and J is TRBJ1-2; 10 positions agree with TRBD1. Trimming at V came to 0 bases and at J to 3 bases, leaving 2 bases not matched to a gene. CDR1 and CDR2 from the germline V gene are SGHRS and YFSETQ. The CDR3 has 15 amino acids. The CDR3 loop is CASSLVGTGDYGYTF. DNA for the CDR3: TGCGCCAGCAGCTTGGTAGGGACAGGGGACTATGGCTACACCTTC.

This chain connects TRBV11-2 to TRBJ2-1, with D hard to call. This CDR3 has 13 amino acids. In germline, CDR1 is SGHAT, CDR2 FQNNGV. Trimming stripped 5 bases from V and 10 bases from J, with 15 bases between. The CDR3 sequence: CASSAPSGVEQFF. The CDR3 DNA reads TGTGCCAGCAGCGCCCCCTCCGGAGTGGAGCAGTTCTTC.

CDR3 sequence reads: CASSVGLGATLRSYEQYF. The CDR3, as DNA: TGTGCCAGCAGTGTGGGCCTTGGGGCAACCTTGAGGTCCTACGAGCAGTACTTC. The chain combines TRBV6-1 with TRBJ2-7; D possibly corresponds to TRBD1 (5 bases). CDR3 length: 18 amino acids. The V end lost 4 bases, the J end lost 1 base, and 23 bases lay between the germline ends. From germline, CDR1 is MNHNS and CDR2 SASEGT.

This clone has more than one count but fewer than ten. The CDR3 protein is CASSPGLAGASTDTQYF. CDR3 coding DNA: TGTGCCAGCAGCCCGGGACTAGCGGGGGCCAGCACAGATACGCAGTATTTT. The gene calls are TRBV11-3 and TRBJ2-3; TRBD2 matches 14 bases. Germline V gene lookup returns CDR1 SGHNT and CDR2 YENEEA. The trim removed 5 bases at V and 0 bases at J, leaving 4 bases unmatched. This CDR3 is 17 amino acids long.

This sequence joins TRBV9 and TRBJ2-1; D may be TRBD2 (6 bases). V was pared by 7 bases and J by 6 bases, with 8 bases between. Germline V lookup: CDR1 SGDLS, CDR2 YYNGEE. CDR3 size: 11 residues. The CDR3 DNA follows: TGTGCCAGCGGCGGGGCCAATGAGCAGTTCTTC. Translated, it gives CASGGANEQFF.

The DNA for the CDR3 is TGTGCCAGCAGCCTCGGGACAGGGAAAGAGACCCAGTACTTC. This encodes CASSLGTGKETQYF. This chain joins TRBV5-4 and TRBJ2-5, with 9 bases fitting TRBD1. This CDR3 is built from 14 residues. V was clipped by 4 bases and J by 3 bases; unmatched bases: 4. Germline assignment: CDR1 SGHNT and CDR2 YYREEE (reference sequence).